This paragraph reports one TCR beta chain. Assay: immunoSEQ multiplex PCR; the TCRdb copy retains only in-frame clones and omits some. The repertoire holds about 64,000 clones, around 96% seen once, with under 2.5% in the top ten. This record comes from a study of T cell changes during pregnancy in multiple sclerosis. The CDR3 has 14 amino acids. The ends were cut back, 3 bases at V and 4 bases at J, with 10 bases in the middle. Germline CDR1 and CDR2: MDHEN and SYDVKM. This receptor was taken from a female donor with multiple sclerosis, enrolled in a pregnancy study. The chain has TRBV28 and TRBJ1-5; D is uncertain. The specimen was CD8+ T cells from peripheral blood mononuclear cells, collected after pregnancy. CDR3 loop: CASSFPGDNQPQHF. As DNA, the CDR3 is TGTGCCAGCAGTTTTCCAGGTGATAATCAGCCCCAGCATTTT.